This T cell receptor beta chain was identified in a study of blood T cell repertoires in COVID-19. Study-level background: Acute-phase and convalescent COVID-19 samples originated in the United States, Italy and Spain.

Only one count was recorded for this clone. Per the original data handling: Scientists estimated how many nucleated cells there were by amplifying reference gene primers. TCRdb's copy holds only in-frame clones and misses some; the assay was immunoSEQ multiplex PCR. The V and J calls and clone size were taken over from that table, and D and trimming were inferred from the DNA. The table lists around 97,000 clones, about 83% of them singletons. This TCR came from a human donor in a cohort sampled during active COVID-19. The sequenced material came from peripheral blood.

CDR3 in amino acids: CASSYPGDGETQYF. As DNA, the CDR3 is TGTGCCAGCAGTTACCCGGGGGACGGGGAGACCCAGTACTTC. V gene TRBV6-5 combines with J gene TRBJ2-5; the D gene is possibly TRBD2 (6 bases). V lost 2 bases and J lost 5, with 12 bases in between. The CDR3 has 14 residues. The V gene's germline CDR1 is MNHEY and CDR2 SVGAGI.